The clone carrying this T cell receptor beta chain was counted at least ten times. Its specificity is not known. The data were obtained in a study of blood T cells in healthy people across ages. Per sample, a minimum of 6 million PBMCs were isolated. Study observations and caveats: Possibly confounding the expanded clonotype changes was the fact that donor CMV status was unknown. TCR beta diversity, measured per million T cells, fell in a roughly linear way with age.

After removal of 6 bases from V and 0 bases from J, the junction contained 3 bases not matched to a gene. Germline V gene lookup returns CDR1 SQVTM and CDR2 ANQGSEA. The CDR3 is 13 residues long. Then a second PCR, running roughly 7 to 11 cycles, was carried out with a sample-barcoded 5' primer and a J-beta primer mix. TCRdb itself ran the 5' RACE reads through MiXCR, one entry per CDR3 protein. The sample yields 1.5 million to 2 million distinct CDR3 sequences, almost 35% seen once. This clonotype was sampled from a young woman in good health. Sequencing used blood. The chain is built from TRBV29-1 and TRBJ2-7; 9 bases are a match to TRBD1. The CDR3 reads CSVRQGGSYEQYF. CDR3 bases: TGCAGCGTAAGACAGGGGGGCTCCTACGAGCAGTACTTC.